Shown below are 29 T cell receptor beta chains from a single sample sequenced in a study of lymphopenia after photon versus proton radiotherapy. The repertoire was sequenced with immunoSEQ multiplex PCR; TCRdb's copy has only in-frame clones and lacks some. This repertoire shows approximately 170,000 clones, about 85% found once; its top ten account for 4% to 5%. The sequencing here drew on peripheral blood, taken from a patient treated with photon-based radiotherapy. These TCRs come from a man in his fifties or sixties with gastric cancer.

The chain has TRBV9 and TRBJ2-6; TRBD2 matches 7 bases. CDR1 and CDR2 (germline): SGDLS, YYNGEE. The V and J ends lost 0 bases and 3 bases, in that order; junction bases with no gene match: 9. The CDR3 is 18 amino acids. The CDR3 coding sequence is TGTGCCAGCAGCGTAGTCGGAGGGGAGGGATTTGGGGCCAACGTCCTGACTTTC. Translation gives CASSVVGGEGFGANVLTF.

The chain is built from TRBV4-1 and TRBJ2-1, with 14 bases identical to TRBD2. From germline, CDR1 is MGHRA and CDR2 YSYEKL. This CDR3 region has 16 residues. V trimming: 2 bases; J trimming: 7 bases; junction bases outside the gene matches: 4. CDR3 in amino acids: CASSQTTSGRENEQFF. The CDR3 nucleotides read TGCGCCAGCAGCCAAACGACTAGCGGGAGGGAGAATGAGCAGTTCTTC.

The CDR3 sequence is CASSVGVRETQYF. In nucleotides, the CDR3 is TGTGCCAGCAGTGTAGGGGTCAGGGAGACCCAGTACTTC. The chain joins TRBV2 to TRBJ2-5, with TRBD1 as a possible D gene (5 bases). V lost 4 bases and J lost 5, with 11 bases in between. CDR1 and CDR2 from the germline V gene are SNHLY and FYNNEI. This CDR3 comprises 13 residues.

The rearrangement links TRBV10-3 to TRBJ2-7; TRBD2 is a possible D gene (6 bases). Trimming took 10 bases from V and 6 from J, leaving 19 bases between them. This CDR3 has 13 amino acids. Per the germline V gene, CDR1 is ENHRY and CDR2 is SYGVKD. CDR3 sequence (DNA): TGTGCCACCGCAGCGGGTGGGGAGTCCGAGCAGTACTTC. Protein product: CATAAGGESEQYF.

The CDR3 sequence is CASSLDTGSYVNTEAFF. CDR3 in DNA: TGTGCCAGCAGCTTGGATACAGGGTCTTATGTGAACACTGAAGCTTTCTTT. The chain links TRBV5-6 to TRBJ1-1; possible D gene TRBD1, 6 bases. Trimming left V 0 bases short and J 0 bases short, with 15 bases between. This CDR3 is built from 17 residues. Germline V lookup: CDR1 SGHDT, CDR2 YYEEEE.

The chain couples TRBV25-1 to TRBJ2-5; D remains ambiguous. The end of the DNA aligns better with TRBJ2-7, so the J call may be wrong. CDR3 size: 10 residues. Germline V gene sequence: CDR1 MGHDK, CDR2 SYGVNS. CDR3 bases: TGTGCCAGCAGTGACTACGAGCAGTACTTC. Amino acids: CASSDYEQYF.

The rearrangement joins TRBV5-6 to TRBJ2-3; 11 bases line up with TRBD2. V lost 4 bases, J lost 5 bases, and 6 bases stayed unmatched. Germline CDR1 and CDR2: SGHDT and YYEEEE. This CDR3 spans 15 amino acids. The CDR3 here is CASSPLAGVVDTQYF. CDR3 in DNA: TGTGCCAGCAGCCCACTAGCGGGAGTAGTAGATACGCAGTATTTT.

The chain recombines TRBV27 with TRBJ2-7; 8 bases are shared with TRBD1. The CDR3 sequence is 14 residues long. The germline V gene encodes CDR1 MNHEY and CDR2 SMNVEV (reference sequence). The J segment lost 6 bases and the V segment lost 5 bases, leaving 9 bases of the junction unmatched. The CDR3 loop is CASSPDRGAGEQYF. The DNA for the CDR3 is TGTGCCAGCAGTCCAGACAGGGGTGCTGGCGAGCAGTACTTC.

The chain employs TRBV5-8 and TRBJ2-3, with TRBD2 as a possible D gene (6 bases). With 2 bases removed from V and 2 bases from J, the gap between germline ends came to 15 bases. This CDR3 has 16 residues. CDR1 is SGHTS and CDR2 is YDEGEE in the germline V gene. The DNA for the CDR3 is TGTGCCAGCAGCTTAGGCGTGCGGGGCCACACAGATACGCAGTATTTT. Encoded protein: CASSLGVRGHTDTQYF. Full variable domain (outside the CDR3, taken from reference TRBV5-8 and TRBJ2-3): EAGVTQSPTHLIKTRGQQATLRCSPISGHTSVYWYQQALGLGLQFLLWYDEGEERNRGNFPPRFSGRQFPNYSSELNVNALELEDSALYLCASSLGVRGHTDTQYFGPGTRLTVL.

The genes are TRBV10-2 and TRBJ1-5, with unresolved D. CDR3 length equals 14 residues. Germline V CDR1 and CDR2: WSHSY, SAAADI. Trimming shortened V by 4 bases and J by 2 bases, and 9 bases separated the two germline ends. The CDR3 loop reads CASSVSSGNQPQHF. For the CDR3, the DNA is TGCGCCAGCAGTGTATCTTCTGGCAATCAGCCCCAGCATTTT.

The V gene is TRBV5-1, the J gene TRBJ2-1; D unclear. V gave up 6 bases and J gave up 0 bases, with 13 bases separating them. This CDR3 has 15 amino acids. Germline CDR1 reads SGHRS; CDR2 reads YFSETQ. The CDR3 loop reads CASTSVVSSYNEQFF. The CDR3 DNA follows: TGCGCCAGCACCTCGGTCGTCAGCTCCTACAATGAGCAGTTCTTC.

On this clone itself: A junction boundary mismatches the germline segment, possibly from a read error. The CDR3 DNA reads as TGTGCCAGCAGTGAAGGTCTTCTCAAAAGAGAGATCTTC. Its translation is CASSEGLLKREIF. The chain carries TRBV6-1 and TRBJ2-1; D remains ambiguous. The length of the CDR3 is 13 residues. CDR1 is MNHNS and CDR2 is SASEGT in the germline V gene.

V and J are TRBV7-8 and TRBJ2-5, with D unresolved. Trimming shortened V by 5 bases and J by 2 bases, and 9 bases separated the two germline ends. Germline assignment: CDR1 SGHVS and CDR2 FQNEAQ. The CDR3 contains 13 residues. For the CDR3, the DNA is TGTGCCAGCAGCATGGGCTGGCAAGAGACCCAGTACTTC. Translation: CASSMGWQETQYF.

The table lists this clone with a count of one. V gene TRBV28 combines with J gene TRBJ2-1, with 7 bases matching TRBD2. The CDR3 covers 15 residues. The trim removed 6 bases at V and 1 base at J, leaving 6 bases unmatched. Looked up from germline, CDR1 is MDHEN and CDR2 is SYDVKM. The CDR3 reads CASSLVGGSYNEQFF. The DNA of the CDR3 is TGTGCCAGCAGCTTAGTGGGAGGGTCCTACAATGAGCAGTTCTTC.

The chain employs TRBV5-4 and TRBJ2-1; 7 nucleotides match TRBD2. The V gene's germline CDR1 is SGHNT and CDR2 YYREEE (reference sequence). The CDR3 sequence is 16 residues long. V shed 2 bases, J shed 2 bases, and the junction held 7 bases outside the gene matches. The CDR3 DNA reads TGTGCCAGCAGCTTTGCCGGGACTACCACCTACAATGAGCAGTTCTTC. This sequence encodes CASSFAGTTTYNEQFF.

V is TRBV6-6 and J is TRBJ1-1; D remains ambiguous. The CDR3 extends over 14 amino acids. Trimming cost V 5 bases and J 1 base, with 11 bases left between them. The germline V gene encodes CDR1 MNHNY and CDR2 SVGAGI (reference sequence). The CDR3 region is CASSRTDGNTEAFF. The DNA for the CDR3 is TGTGCCAGCAGTCGTACAGACGGGAACACTGAAGCTTTCTTT.

V usage is TRBV7-2 and J usage is TRBJ2-7, with D perhaps TRBD2 (5 bases). The germline CDR1 and CDR2 sequences are SGHTA and FQGNSA. With 2 bases removed from V and 0 bases from J, the gap between germline ends came to 8 bases. The CDR3 runs 14 residues. This CDR3 reads CASSLSGSSYEQYF. CDR3 DNA sequence: TGTGCCAGCAGCTTATCGGGGAGCTCCTACGAGCAGTACTTC.

This clone was observed once. The rearrangement joins TRBV28 to TRBJ2-7; D perhaps matches TRBD2 (6 bases). With 4 bases removed from V and 6 bases from J, the gap between germline ends came to 16 bases. The CDR3 has 14 residues. CDR1 is MDHEN, CDR2 SYDVKM, per germline. The CDR3 nucleotides read TGTGCCAGCAGTTGGGAAGGCGGAGGGGTCGAGCAGTACTTC. It translates to CASSWEGGGVEQYF.

This CDR3 is CAIIGDLGSYEQYF. In nucleotides, the CDR3 is TGTGCCATCATTGGGGACTTAGGCTCCTACGAGCAGTACTTC. The chain couples TRBV10-3 to TRBJ2-7, with a possible D match to TRBD2 (6 bases). Trimming left V 7 bases short and J 0 bases short, with 13 bases between. The CDR3 is made up of 14 amino acids. Looked up from germline, CDR1 is ENHRY and CDR2 is SYGVKD.

V is TRBV2 and J is TRBJ1-5; TRBD1 matches 7 bases. The CDR3 totals 14 residues. V shed 6 bases and J 3 bases; nucleotides not matched to a gene: 5. Germline CDR1 is SNHLY and CDR2 is FYNNEI. CDR3 bases: TGTGCCAGCAGAGGGGACAGTGTCAATCAGCCCCAGCATTTT. This encodes CASRGDSVNQPQHF.

The chain is built from TRBV28 and TRBJ1-1, with D maybe TRBD1 (5 bases). V gave up 3 bases and J gave up 1 base, with 12 bases separating them. CDR1 is MDHEN and CDR2 is SYDVKM in the germline V gene. This CDR3 region has 15 residues. The CDR3 here is CASSFSRVGNTEAFF. The CDR3 nucleotides read TGTGCCAGCAGTTTTTCCAGGGTAGGGAACACTGAAGCTTTCTTT.

J is TRBJ2-1 and V is TRBV7-9; D is possibly TRBD1 (6 bases). The V and J ends lost 2 bases and 2 bases respectively, with 7 bases between them. The CDR3 has 14 amino acids. In germline, CDR1 is SEHNR, CDR2 FQNEAQ (reference sequence). The CDR3 DNA is TGTGCCAGCAGCTTATCAGGGGCCTACAATGAGCAGTTCTTC. Translation: CASSLSGAYNEQFF.

This chain uses TRBV27 with TRBJ1-1; D perhaps matches TRBD1 (6 bases). Germline loops: CDR1 MNHEY, CDR2 SMNVEV (reference sequence). V was trimmed by 10 bases and J by 5 bases, leaving 20 bases between them. The CDR3 runs to 14 residues. The CDR3 region has the DNA TGTGCCACCCTGAGGGGGGAAGTAGGGACTGAAGCTTTCTTT. It codes for CATLRGEVGTEAFF.

This rearrangement joins TRBV19 to TRBJ1-1; 7 nucleotides line up with TRBD1. CDR1 is LNHDA and CDR2 is SQIVND in the germline V gene (reference sequence). The CDR3 totals 14 residues. The V gene end was trimmed by 5 bases and the J gene end by 2 bases; junction bases not matched to a gene: 5. This CDR3 is CASSFWDSNTEAFF. DNA for the CDR3: TGTGCCAGTAGTTTCTGGGACAGTAACACTGAAGCTTTCTTT.

The J gene is TRBJ2-7, the V gene TRBV7-3; no clear D. Trimming removed 4 bases at V and 7 bases at J, with 17 bases between. This CDR3 contains 14 residues. Germline V gene data show CDR1 as SGHTA and CDR2 as FQGTGA. This CDR3 is CASSSGPLAEEQYF. The DNA of the CDR3 is TGTGCCAGCAGCTCCGGACCCCTCGCAGAGGAGCAGTACTTC. Combining the CDR3 with reference TRBV7-3 and TRBJ2-7 gives the whole variable domain GAGVSQTPSNKVTEKGKYVELRCDPISGHTALYWYRQSLGQGPEFLIYFQGTGAADDSGLPNDRFFAVRPEGSVSTLKIQRTERGDSAVYLCASSSGPLAEEQYFGPGTRLTVT.

The chain couples TRBV7-2 to TRBJ2-7; TRBD2 might be the D (5 bases). V lost 5 bases, J lost 6 bases, and 11 bases lay in between. This CDR3 is built from 12 residues. From germline, CDR1 is SGHTA and CDR2 FQGNSA. The CDR3 is CASSASWGEQYF. The CDR3 nucleotides read TGTGCCAGCAGCGCTAGCTGGGGCGAGCAGTACTTC.

This rearrangement joins TRBV28 to TRBJ2-4; D is undetermined. CDR1 and CDR2 (germline): MDHEN, SYDVKM. Between the trimmed V and J ends, which lost 6 bases and 8 bases, there was a span of 14 bases. This CDR3 comprises 13 residues. The CDR3 nucleotides read TGTGCCAGCAGAGGGCCCCCTAGGGACATTCAGTACTTC. It is translated as CASRGPPRDIQYF.

The V gene is TRBV19, the J gene TRBJ2-7; 7 nucleotides agree with TRBD1. CDR1 and CDR2 from the germline V gene are LNHDA and SQIVND (reference sequence). Trimming cost V 6 bases and J 2 bases; bases outside gene matches: 4. This CDR3 spans 13 amino acids. The CDR3 loop reads CASSLQGTYEQYF. CDR3 nucleotides: TGTGCCAGTAGCTTACAGGGGACCTACGAGCAGTACTTC. The complete variable domain, with remaining parts taken from reference TRBV19 and TRBJ2-7, reads DGGITQSPKYLFRKEGQNVTLSCEQNLNHDAMYWYRQDPGQGLRLIYYSQIVNDFQKGDIAEGYSVSREKKESFPLTVTSAQKNPTAFYLCASSLQGTYEQYFGPGTRLTVT.

In this sample, this clone turned up a few times. V gene TRBV7-2 combines with J gene TRBJ1-2; D ambiguous. Trimming stripped 1 base from V and 6 bases from J, with 3 bases between. The length of the CDR3 is 11 residues. The germline V gene encodes CDR1 SGHTA and CDR2 FQGNSA. CDR3 loop: CASSLENGYTF. The CDR3 DNA sequence: TGTGCCAGCAGCTTAGAAAATGGCTACACCTTC.